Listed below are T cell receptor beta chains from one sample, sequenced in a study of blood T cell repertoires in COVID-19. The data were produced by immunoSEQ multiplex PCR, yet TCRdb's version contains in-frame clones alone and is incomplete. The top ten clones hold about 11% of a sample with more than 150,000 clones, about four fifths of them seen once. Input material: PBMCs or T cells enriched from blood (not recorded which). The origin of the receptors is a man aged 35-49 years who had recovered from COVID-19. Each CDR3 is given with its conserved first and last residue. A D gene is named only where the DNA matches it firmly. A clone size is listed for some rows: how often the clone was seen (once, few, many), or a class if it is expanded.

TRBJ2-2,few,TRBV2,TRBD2,CAIGTSGTGELFF,TGTGCCATCGGGACTAGCGGGACGGGGGAGCTGTTTTTT
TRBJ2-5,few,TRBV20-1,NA,CSALQETQYF,TGCAGTGCTTTACAAGAGACCCAGTACTTC
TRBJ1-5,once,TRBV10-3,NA,CAISESGGTSSQPQHF,TGTGCCATCAGTGAGTCGGGAGGGACAAGCAGCCAGCCCCAGCATTTT
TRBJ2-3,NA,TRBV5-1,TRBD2,CASSLDPILAGGTDTQYF,TGCGCCAGCAGCTTGGATCCCATCTTAGCGGGAGGGACAGATACGCAGTATTTT
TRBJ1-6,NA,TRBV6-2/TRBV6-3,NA,CASSYSLAGRSPLHF,TGTGCCAGCAGTTACTCGTTGGCAGGGCGTTCACCCCTCCACTTT
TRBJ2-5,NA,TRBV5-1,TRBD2,CASSLGLAGGWETQYF,TGCGCCAGCAGCTTGGGACTAGCGGGAGGCTGGGAGACCCAGTACTTC
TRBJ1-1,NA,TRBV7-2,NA,CASSLLLSGMNTEAFF,TGTGCCAGCAGCTTACTATTATCGGGTATGAACACTGAAGCTTTCTTT
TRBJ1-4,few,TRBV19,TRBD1,CASIRKGTGGLGEKLFF,TGTGCCAGTATCCGGAAGGGGACAGGGGGACTGGGGGAAAAACTGTTTTTT
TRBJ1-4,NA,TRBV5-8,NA,CASTDDSGATNEKLFF,TGTGCCAGCACCGACGACAGTGGGGCAACTAATGAAAAACTGTTTTTT
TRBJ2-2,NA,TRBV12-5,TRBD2,CASGQREGGELFF,TGTGCTAGTGGCCAGCGGGAGGGCGGGGAGCTGTTTTTT
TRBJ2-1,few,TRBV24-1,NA,CATSDWGFQGMTNEQFF,TGTGCCACCAGTGATTGGGGGTTCCAGGGGATGACTAATGAGCAGTTCTTC
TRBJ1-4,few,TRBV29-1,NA,CSVGGGGGEKLFF,TGCAGCGTTGGGGGCGGCGGGGGTGAAAAACTGTTTTTT
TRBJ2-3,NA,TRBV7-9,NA,CASSLRVSPSTDTQYF,TGTGCCAGCAGTCTCCGGGTTAGCCCTAGCACAGATACGCAGTATTTT
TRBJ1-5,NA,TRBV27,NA,CASSLMTSNQPQHF,TGTGCCAGCAGTTTAATGACAAGCAATCAGCCCCAGCATTTT
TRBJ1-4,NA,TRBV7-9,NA,CASSLGATNEKLFF,TGTGCCAGCAGCTTAGGAGCAACTAATGAAAAACTGTTTTTT